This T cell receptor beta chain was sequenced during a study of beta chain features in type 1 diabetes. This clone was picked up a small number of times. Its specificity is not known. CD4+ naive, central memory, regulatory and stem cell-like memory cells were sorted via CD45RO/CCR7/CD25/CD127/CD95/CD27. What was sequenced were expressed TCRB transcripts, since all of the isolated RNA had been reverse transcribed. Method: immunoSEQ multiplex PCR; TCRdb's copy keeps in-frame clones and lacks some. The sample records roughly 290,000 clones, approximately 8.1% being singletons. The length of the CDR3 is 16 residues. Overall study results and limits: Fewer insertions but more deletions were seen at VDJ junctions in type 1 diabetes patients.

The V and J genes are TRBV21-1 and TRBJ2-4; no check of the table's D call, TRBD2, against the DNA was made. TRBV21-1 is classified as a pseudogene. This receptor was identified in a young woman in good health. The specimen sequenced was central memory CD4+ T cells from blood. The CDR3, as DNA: TGTGCCAGCAGCAAGCGGGTTACATTGGCCAAAAACATTCAGTACTTC. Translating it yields CASSKRVTLAKNIQYF.